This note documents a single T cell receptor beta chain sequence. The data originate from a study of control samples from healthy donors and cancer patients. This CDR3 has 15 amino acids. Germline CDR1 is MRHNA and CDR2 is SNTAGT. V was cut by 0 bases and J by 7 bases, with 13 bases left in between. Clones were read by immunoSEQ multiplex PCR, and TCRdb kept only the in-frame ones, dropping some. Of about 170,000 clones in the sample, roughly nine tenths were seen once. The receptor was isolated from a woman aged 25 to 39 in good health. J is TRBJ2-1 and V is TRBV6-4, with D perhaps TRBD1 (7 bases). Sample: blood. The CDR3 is CASSDSIQGGNEQFF. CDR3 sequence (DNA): TGTGCCAGCAGTGACTCGATCCAGGGGGGTAATGAGCAGTTCTTC.